The 18 T cell receptor beta chains listed next were all sequenced from one sample in a study of lymphopenia after photon versus proton radiotherapy. Repertoires were generated with immunoSEQ multiplex PCR, while TCRdb's copy carries only in-frame clones and drops some. The sample contains about 23,000 clones, approximately 91% of which appear only once. The sample consisted of peripheral blood, taken from a patient treated with proton-based radiotherapy. The receptor source for this set is a woman in her sixties or seventies with pancreatic cancer. Some clones in this sample may be carry-over from other donors' samples.

The chain links TRBV5-1 to TRBJ2-5; 8 bases map to TRBD1. The germline CDR1 and CDR2 sequences are SGHRS and YFSETQ. With 4 bases clipped from V and 2 bases from J, the junction kept 7 bases outside the gene matches. The CDR3 extends over 15 amino acids. Written as DNA, the CDR3 is TGCGCCAGCAGCGCCGGGGACAGGCTTCAAGAGACCCAGTACTTC. Protein: CASSAGDRLQETQYF.

The CDR3 protein is CASSQDLRTSAYNEQFF. The CDR3 region has the DNA TGTGCCAGCAGCCAAGATCTGCGGACTAGCGCATACAATGAGCAGTTCTTC. This chain uses TRBV4-2 with TRBJ2-1; 9 bases are shared with TRBD2. Germline V lookup: CDR1 LGHNA, CDR2 YNFKEQ. The V gene end was trimmed by 0 bases and the J gene end by 4 bases; junction bases not matched to a gene: 7. The CDR3 runs 17 residues.

In this sample, this clone turned up once. This chain links TRBV11-2 with TRBJ2-7; 12 nucleotides agree with TRBD2. The ends lost 4 bases at V and 5 bases at J; junction bases unmatched: 18. Germline CDR1 and CDR2: SGHAT and FQNNGV. There are 19 residues in the CDR3. DNA for the CDR3: TGTGCCAGCAGCTCCATTAGGCGGACTAGCGGGGAGGTAAGGAACGAGCAGTACTTC. Amino acid sequence: CASSSIRRTSGEVRNEQYF.

This clone was seen once. The chain uses TRBV5-1 and TRBJ2-3; 14 nucleotides agree with TRBD2. The V segment lost 0 bases and the J segment 3 bases; nucleotides outside the gene matches: 3. The germline V gene has CDR1 SGHRS and CDR2 YFSETQ. CDR3 length: 17 amino acids. CDR3 bases: TGCGCCAGCAGCTTGGCCGGACTAGCGGGAGGAACAGATACGCAGTATTTT. Protein sequence: CASSLAGLAGGTDTQYF.

V is TRBV28 and J is TRBJ1-4; 7 positions match TRBD1. V was pared by 7 bases and J by 7 bases, with 9 bases of the junction left unmatched. CDR1 is MDHEN, CDR2 SYDVKM, per germline. This CDR3 is built from 14 residues. The CDR3 nucleotides are TGTGCCAGCATCGCCTCAGGGGGGGGTGAAAAACTGTTTTTT. It codes for CASIASGGGEKLFF.

V is TRBV28 and J is TRBJ1-5; 7 bases line up with TRBD1. Trimming cost V 3 bases and J 8 bases; bases outside gene matches: 10. CDR1 and CDR2 (germline): MDHEN, SYDVKM. CDR3 length: 15 amino acids. In nucleotides, the CDR3 is TGTGCCAGCAGTTTCGGCGACAGGGACGTGAAGCCCCAGCATTTT. Protein sequence: CASSFGDRDVKPQHF.

The CDR3 nucleotides are TGTGCCAGCAGCTCCCTAGGCCAGGGTGGGACTAATGAAAAACTGTTTTTT. Its translation: CASSSLGQGGTNEKLFF. The chain employs TRBV7-9 and TRBJ1-4, with D possibly being TRBD1 (5 bases). Trimming pared 4 bases from V and 2 bases from J, leaving 17 bases between. From germline, CDR1 is SEHNR and CDR2 FQNEAQ (reference sequence). The CDR3 runs to 17 residues.

The rearrangement uses TRBV10-3 and TRBJ2-5; TRBD1 agrees at 8 bases. The CDR3 totals 14 residues. The germline CDR1 and CDR2 sequences are ENHRY and SYGVKD. J gave up 3 bases and V 6 bases, and 6 bases lay outside the gene matches. CDR3 DNA: TGTGCCATCAGCCGCGGACAGGGAGAAGAGACCCAGTACTTC. It is translated as CAISRGQGEETQYF.

The rearrangement joins TRBV5-1 to TRBJ2-2; 8 nucleotides line up with TRBD1. Germline CDR1 is SGHRS and CDR2 is YFSETQ. Unmatched junction bases numbered 2, after V lost 3 bases and J lost 4 bases. This CDR3 spans 14 amino acids. CDR3 in amino acids: CASSYGQGTGELFF. CDR3 nucleotides: TGCGCCAGCAGCTACGGACAGGGCACCGGGGAGCTGTTTTTT.

The V call is TRBV15, the J call TRBJ2-3; 10 nucleotides agree with TRBD2. CDR3 length: 15 residues. Germline assignment: CDR1 LNHNV and CDR2 YYDKDF (reference sequence). V trimming: 7 bases; J trimming: 1 base; junction bases outside the gene matches: 5. The chain's CDR3 is CATNPGTSGTDTQYF. The CDR3, as DNA: TGTGCCACCAATCCCGGGACTAGCGGCACAGATACGCAGTATTTT. Supplemented by reference TRBV15 and TRBJ2-3, the full variable domain reads DAMVIQNPRYQVTQFGKPVTLSCSQTLNHNVMYWYQQKSSQAPKLLFHYYDKDFNNEADTPDNFQSRRPNTSFCFLDIRSPGLGDTAMYLCATNPGTSGTDTQYFGPGTRLTVL.

The chain carries TRBV30 and TRBJ1-3; D is uncertain. The germline V gene encodes CDR1 GTSNPN and CDR2 SVGIG (reference sequence). The CDR3 has 13 residues. V was trimmed by 3 bases and J by 6 bases, leaving 12 bases between them. DNA of the CDR3: TGTGCCTGGAGCGCTGGTAGGACAAACACCATATATTTT. Protein product: CAWSAGRTNTIYF.

The chain carries TRBV6-5 and TRBJ1-3, with D unclear. The CDR3 sequence is 14 residues long. In germline, CDR1 is MNHEY, CDR2 SVGAGI. The V and J ends lost 4 bases and 0 bases respectively, with 7 bases between them. The CDR3 bases are TGTGCCAGCAGTTGGGGTGACTCTGGAAACACCATATATTTT. Translating gives CASSWGDSGNTIYF.

The chain has TRBV30 and TRBJ1-5; D is unclear. Germline V gives CDR1 GTSNPN, CDR2 SVGIG (reference sequence). This CDR3 is built from 12 residues. Trimming left V 5 bases short and J 2 bases short, with 7 bases between. The CDR3 reads CAWGMGNQPQHF. DNA for the CDR3: TGTGCCTGGGGAATGGGCAATCAGCCCCAGCATTTT.

The chain carries TRBV19 and TRBJ1-5, with 10 bases that match TRBD1. J lost 7 bases, V lost 6 bases, and 6 bases had no gene match. This CDR3 has 14 residues. Germline V gene lookup returns CDR1 LNHDA and CDR2 SQIVND (reference sequence). CDR3 protein: CASSDGQGGQPQHF. The CDR3 DNA is TGTGCCAGTAGCGACGGACAGGGGGGACAGCCCCAGCATTTT.

The V and J genes are TRBV7-2 and TRBJ2-6; no clear D gene. V lost 2 bases to trimming and J lost 2 bases, with 4 bases between them. From germline, CDR1 is SGHTA and CDR2 FQGNSA. The CDR3 consists of 14 residues. The CDR3 DNA sequence: TGTGCCAGCAGCTTATACACTGGGGCCAACGTCCTGACTTTC. This translates into CASSLYTGANVLTF.

The CDR3 DNA follows: TGTGCCACCAGCAGAGATGGACAACTTAATCAGCCCCAGCATTTT. The encoded protein is CATSRDGQLNQPQHF. The chain combines TRBV15 with TRBJ1-5; D is possibly TRBD1 (5 bases). Looked up from germline, CDR1 is LNHNV and CDR2 is YYDKDF (reference sequence). The CDR3 length is 15 residues. V was shortened by 0 bases and J by 4 bases, with 10 bases between the two germline ends.

This clone came up once. The rearrangement uses TRBV4-3 and TRBJ1-3; D gene ambiguous. V was cut by 2 bases and J by 0 bases, with 11 bases left in between. Germline V lookup: CDR1 LGHNA, CDR2 YSLEER. CDR3 length: 16 amino acids. The CDR3 is CASSQIQRASGNTIYF. CDR3 nucleotides: TGCGCCAGCAGCCAAATACAGAGAGCCTCTGGAAACACCATATATTTT.

The V gene is TRBV5-5, the J gene TRBJ2-1; no firm D call. The V end was cut by 2 bases, the J end by 5 bases, with 20 bases between. There are 17 residues in the CDR3. Germline V gene lookup returns CDR1 SGHKS and CDR2 YYEKEE (reference sequence). The CDR3 DNA reads as TGTGCCAGCAGCTTTACTGTGGCTGGAGTTGGGGACAATGAGCAGTTCTTC. Translated: CASSFTVAGVGDNEQFF.